What follows are 5 T cell receptor beta chains derived from one specimen sequenced in a study of T cells after yellow fever vaccination. TCRdb independently ran MiXCR on the 5' RACE reads; one entry per CDR3 protein. The sample lists 110,000 to 150,000 distinct CDR3 sequences, around 6.3% occurring once. The sample in question was CD4+ T cells sorted from PBMCs, obtained 10 days after the yellow fever booster vaccination. The receptors stem from a man aged 30 to 39 who received the YFV17D yellow fever vaccine.

This clonotype was observed many times. The chain joins TRBV4-3 to TRBJ1-2; TRBD1 matches at 9 bases. The J segment lost 4 bases and the V segment lost 0 bases, leaving 6 bases of the junction unmatched. The length of the CDR3 is 16 residues. Looked up from germline, CDR1 is LGHNA and CDR2 is YSLEER. This chain's CDR3 is CASSQEARDRVYGYTF. In DNA form, the CDR3 reads TGCGCCAGCAGCCAAGAGGCCCGGGACAGGGTCTATGGCTACACCTTC.

This clonotype was seen many times. The chain is built from TRBV20-1 and TRBJ2-7; weak D call: TRBD2 (5 bases). CDR1 is DFQATT, CDR2 SNEGSKA, per germline (reference sequence). This CDR3 is 14 amino acids long. The V end lost 5 bases, the J end lost 3 bases, and 17 bases lay between the germline ends. CDR3 bases: TGCAGTGCTGTTAAGTACGGAAGCGGCTACGAGCAGTACTTC. Translation gives CSAVKYGSGYEQYF.

A word on this clonotype: Just one base apart from a much larger clone, this may be a read error. The chain carries TRBV20-1 and TRBJ1-2; perhaps TRBD1 as D (6 bases). CDR3 size: 13 residues. V was cut by 4 bases and J by 9 bases, with 18 bases left in between. Germline V gives CDR1 DFQATT, CDR2 SNEGSKA (reference sequence). The CDR3 DNA reads as TGCAGTGCTACAGAGACAGGATTGGGTAGCTACACCTTC. It translates to CSATETGLGSYTF.

The rearrangement links TRBV4-3 to TRBJ2-3, with D tentatively TRBD1 (5 bases). CDR3 length: 17 amino acids. Germline V lookup: CDR1 LGHNA, CDR2 YSLEER. V dropped 1 base and J dropped 0 bases, with 14 bases sitting between them. CDR3: CASSQGGQLSSTDTQYF. In nucleotides, the CDR3 is TGCGCCAGCAGCCAAGGGGGCCAGCTTTCTAGCACAGATACGCAGTATTTT.

This clonotype was detected ten times or more. The chain has TRBV20-1 and TRBJ1-1; D remains unclear. This CDR3 comprises 12 residues. CDR1 and CDR2 (germline): DFQATT, SNEGSKA (reference sequence). The V gene lost 6 bases and the J gene lost 0 bases, with 8 bases spanning the gap. CDR3 bases: TGCAGTGCGGAAACAGTGAACACTGAAGCTTTCTTT. Amino acid sequence: CSAETVNTEAFF.